Each of the 9 T cell receptor beta chains below was sequenced from the same sample in a study of T cells in Graves' hyperthyroidism and ophthalmopathy. The source material, RNA transcripts, was used to amplify TCR beta CDR3 regions. First-round RT-PCR with HTBI primers amplified the TCR CDR3 region. Each CDR3 protein gets one entry after TCRdb re-called the multiplex PCR reads with MiXCR. The sample includes 550,000 to 800,000 distinct CDR3 sequences, roughly 17% of them seen just once. The sequencing input was blood. The receptors come from a man aged 18 to 30 with Graves' hyperthyroidism.

Here the CDR3 DNA reads TGTGCCAGCAGCCACGGCGGGGACGGGGTGGGGCCCCAGCATTTT. It specifies CASSHGGDGVGPQHF. V gene TRBV3-1 combines with J gene TRBJ1-5, with D maybe TRBD1 (5 bases). Germline CDR1 is LGHDT and CDR2 is YNNKEL (reference sequence). CDR3 size: 15 residues. The V and J ends lost 3 bases and 9 bases respectively, with 18 bases between them.

A few counts support this clonotype. The chain combines TRBV20-1 with TRBJ2-6; no reliable D call. Trimming shortened V by 3 bases and J by 1 base, and 7 bases separated the two germline ends. The CDR3 length is 14 residues. CDR1 and CDR2 from the germline V gene are DFQATT and SNEGSKA (reference sequence). In DNA form, the CDR3 reads TGCAGTGCTAGGTCGGTTTCTGGGGCCAACGTCCTGACTTTC. Translating it yields CSARSVSGANVLTF.

In this sample, this clonotype turned up a few times. The CDR3 loop is CASSYRGRSNQPQHF. DNA of the CDR3: TGTGCCAGCAGTTACCGGGGGCGAAGCAATCAGCCCCAGCATTTT. The gene calls are TRBV6-2 or TRBV6-3 and TRBJ1-5, with TRBD1 as a possible D gene (6 bases). The CDR3 is 15 residues long. The V gene lost 2 bases and the J gene lost 1 base, with 9 bases spanning the gap. Germline V gene lookup returns CDR1 MNHEY and CDR2 SVGEGT.

In its sample, this clonotype was seen many times. CDR3 in amino acids: CASSPIASGNYNEQFF. The CDR3 region has the DNA TGTGCCAGCAGCCCCATCGCTAGCGGGAATTACAATGAGCAGTTCTTC. The chain employs TRBV6-2 or TRBV6-3 and TRBJ2-1; 9 bases fit TRBD2. The germline V gene has CDR1 MNHEY and CDR2 SVGEGT. The CDR3 extends over 16 amino acids. J gave up 4 bases and V 6 bases, and 10 bases lay outside the gene matches.

Worth noting for this clonotype: This could be a read error, since a much larger clone is one nucleotide away. The chain uses TRBV7-9 and TRBJ2-2; 8 nucleotides line up with TRBD2. Germline CDR1 reads SEHNR; CDR2 reads FQNEAQ (reference sequence). This CDR3 spans 15 amino acids. The CDR3 DNA is TGTGCCAACAGCCCACTAGCGGTTATGACCGGGGAGCTGTTTTTT. Translating gives CANSPLAVMTGELFF.

This clonotype has a count of ten or more. The gene calls are TRBV12-3 or TRBV12-4 and TRBJ2-3, with D perhaps TRBD1 (6 bases). Trimming shortened V by 7 bases and J by 5 bases, and 22 bases separated the two germline ends. The CDR3 is 16 amino acids. The CDR3 protein is CASTTPQGTGGDTQYF. CDR3 sequence (DNA): TGTGCCAGCACCACCCCACAGGGTACTGGAGGAGATACGCAGTATTTT.

This clonotype was found a few times. The gene calls are TRBV27 and TRBJ1-2; D possibly corresponds to TRBD1 (6 bases). Germline lookup yields CDR1 MNHEY and CDR2 SMNVEV (reference sequence). The CDR3 runs 14 residues. The V end was cut by 6 bases, the J end by 5 bases, with 16 bases between. The CDR3 is CASSVDRPSYGYTF. The CDR3 coding sequence is TGTGCCAGCAGCGTAGACAGGCCTTCTTATGGCTACACCTTC.

This clonotype appeared a few times. The V gene is TRBV12-5, the J gene TRBJ1-6; no firm D call. Germline V gives CDR1 LGHNT, CDR2 FRNRAP. The CDR3 has 14 residues. V shed 4 bases and J shed 10 bases, with 14 bases lying between them. CDR3 residues: CASGSVGVGSPLHF. CDR3 in DNA: TGTGCTAGTGGTTCAGTGGGAGTGGGATCACCCCTCCACTTT.

This clonotype was recorded many times. This sequence joins TRBV7-9 and TRBJ2-5; 10 nucleotides align to TRBD1. From germline, CDR1 is SEHNR and CDR2 FQNEAQ (reference sequence). CDR3 length: 16 amino acids. After removal of 6 bases from V and 1 base from J, the junction contained 8 bases not matched to a gene. The CDR3: CASSHTRDRGQETQYF. The CDR3 bases are TGTGCCAGCAGTCATACCAGGGACAGGGGCCAAGAGACCCAGTACTTC.